One sample yielded the 20 T cell receptor beta chains listed below, sequenced in a study of beta chain features in type 1 diabetes. Since all of the isolated RNA was reverse transcribed, expressed TCRB transcripts were what got sequenced. Some clones are missing from TCRdb's copy, which holds only in-frame ones; the method was immunoSEQ multiplex PCR. The data show around 290,000 clones, with 8% seen just once and approximately 0.99% held by the top ten. Sequencing input: central memory CD4+ T cells from blood. These receptors all come from a young woman in good health.

The chain carries TRBV10-3 and TRBJ1-1, with D possibly matching TRBD1 (5 bases). The CDR3 loop spans 13 amino acids. Per the germline V gene, CDR1 is ENHRY and CDR2 is SYGVKD. V shed 2 bases and J shed 1 base, with 5 bases lying between them. The CDR3 sequence: CAISERGNTEAFF. CDR3 nucleotides: TGTGCCATCAGTGAGAGGGGGAACACTGAAGCTTTCTTT.

V and J are TRBV15 and TRBJ1-5; no firm D call. The V gene lost 5 bases and the J gene lost 4 bases, with 9 bases spanning the gap. The CDR3 consists of 13 residues. The V gene's germline CDR1 is LNHNV and CDR2 YYDKDF (reference sequence). CDR3 residues: CATSRNRNQPQHF. The CDR3 DNA is TGTGCCACCAGCCGCAACAGAAATCAGCCCCAGCATTTT.

This clone was found a few times. This CDR3 is also generated by other DNA sequences in the sample. The rearrangement joins TRBV7-2 to TRBJ1-2; tentatively, D is TRBD1 (5 bases). Germline CDR1 is SGHTA and CDR2 is FQGNSA. The CDR3 consists of 14 residues. V gave up 5 bases and J gave up 4 bases, with 14 bases separating them. The CDR3 spells CASSLRDGLYGYTF. The CDR3 DNA reads as TGTGCCAGCAGCCTCCGGGACGGCCTCTATGGCTACACCTTC. Filled out from reference TRBV7-2 and TRBJ1-2, the complete variable domain reads GAGVSQSPSNKVTEKGKDVELRCDPISGHTALYWYRQSLGQGLEFLIYFQGNSAPDKSGLPSDRFSAERTGGSVSTLTIQRTQQEDSAVYLCASSLRDGLYGYTFGSGTRLTVV.

This clone appeared a few times. The chain carries TRBV18 and TRBJ1-5, with D possibly TRBD1 on 6 matching bases. V was clipped by 3 bases and J by 4 bases, with 19 bases between them. Germline CDR1 KGHSH, CDR2 LQKENI. There are 17 residues in the CDR3. The chain's CDR3 is CASSPAQGPARNQPQHF. The CDR3 DNA reads TGTGCCAGCTCACCGGCACAGGGCCCCGCGAGGAATCAGCCCCAGCATTTT. The full variable domain, in which reference TRBV18 and TRBJ1-5 provide the parts outside the CDR3, is NAGVMQNPRHLVRRRGQEARLRCSPMKGHSHVYWYRQLPEEGLKFMVYLQKENIIDESGMPKERFSAEFPKEGPSILRIQQVVRGDSAAYFCASSPAQGPARNQPQHFGDGTRLSIL.

V usage is TRBV2 and J usage is TRBJ2-5; D remains ambiguous. The germline V gene encodes CDR1 SNHLY and CDR2 FYNNEI. The CDR3 loop spans 13 amino acids. The V gene lost 7 bases and the J gene lost 1 base, with 10 bases spanning the gap. The CDR3 spells CASIGQRQETQYF. DNA of the CDR3: TGTGCCAGCATCGGGCAGCGCCAAGAGACCCAGTACTTC.

This sequence joins TRBV6-1 and TRBJ2-5; D may match TRBD1 or TRBD2 (6 bases each). Trimming cost V 8 bases and J 5 bases, with 15 bases left between them. CDR3 length: 13 residues. The V gene's germline CDR1 is MNHNS and CDR2 SASEGT. The CDR3 is CASRLGGGETQYF. In DNA form, the CDR3 reads TGTGCCAGCCGTTTGGGGGGCGGGGAGACCCAGTACTTC.

The V gene is TRBV2, the J gene TRBJ1-6, with 8 bases matching TRBD1. CDR3 length: 15 amino acids. Germline V gene data show CDR1 as SNHLY and CDR2 as FYNNEI. V shed 7 bases and J 9 bases; nucleotides not matched to a gene: 11. CDR3 sequence (DNA): TGTGCCAGCATCAGCCAGGGGGCATCTGGTTCACCCCTCCACTTT. It is translated as CASISQGASGSPLHF.

V and J are TRBV5-4 and TRBJ1-1; 10 positions agree with TRBD1. Germline values: CDR1 SGHNT, CDR2 YYREEE (reference sequence). The CDR3 spans 13 residues. V was pared by 4 bases and J by 7 bases, with 4 bases of the junction left unmatched. Here the CDR3 reads CASSPGTGVEAFF. CDR3 DNA sequence: TGTGCCAGCAGCCCTGGGACAGGGGTTGAAGCTTTCTTT.

This chain uses TRBV7-6 with TRBJ2-7; TRBD1 matches at 9 bases. Germline V gene data show CDR1 as SGHVS and CDR2 as FNYEAQ. The junction had 9 bases not matched to a gene; V was cut back by 3 bases and J by 3 bases. The CDR3 contains 16 residues. CDR3 DNA sequence: TGTGCCAGCAGCTTCACAGGGGGCGCGCCCTACTACGAGCAGTACTTC. Its protein is CASSFTGGAPYYEQYF.

This clone was recorded at least ten times. V gene TRBV18 combines with J gene TRBJ1-3, with no clear D. Germline V lookup: CDR1 KGHSH, CDR2 LQKENI. Trimming stripped 2 bases from V and 0 bases from J, with 14 bases between. The CDR3 extends over 17 amino acids. The CDR3 sequence: CASSPANTHRSGNTIYF. CDR3 DNA sequence: TGTGCCAGCTCACCAGCTAATACGCACCGCTCTGGAAACACCATATATTTT.

With respect to this clone: Given a much more abundant clone one base away, this may be a read error. This same CDR3 is encoded by further DNA sequences in the sample. V is TRBV6-6 and J is TRBJ2-1; 11 bases align to TRBD2. This CDR3 is 12 amino acids long. CDR1 and CDR2 (germline): MNHNY, SVGAGI (reference sequence). V lost 8 bases to trimming and J lost 6 bases; unmatched junction nucleotides: 0. The CDR3, as DNA: TGTGCCAGCGGGACTAGCGGCAATGAGCAGTTCTTC. It yields the protein CASGTSGNEQFF.

This clone was seen ten or more times. The rearrangement joins TRBV27 to TRBJ2-3; D is unresolved. V dropped 6 bases and J dropped 3 bases, with 7 bases sitting between them. Germline CDR1 MNHEY, CDR2 SMNVEV (reference sequence). The CDR3 is made up of 12 amino acids. DNA for the CDR3: TGTGCCAGCAGCCGATTGACAGATACGCAGTATTTT. Translated: CASSRLTDTQYF.

J is TRBJ1-2 and V is TRBV7-9; D remains ambiguous. This CDR3 has 16 amino acids. V lost 5 bases and J lost 3, with 19 bases in between. In germline, CDR1 is SEHNR, CDR2 FQNEAQ (reference sequence). Written as DNA, the CDR3 is TGTGCCAGCAGCCGCCTGGCGGTTCGGGGAGACTATGGCTACACCTTC. This sequence encodes CASSRLAVRGDYGYTF. Filled out from reference TRBV7-9 and TRBJ1-2, the complete variable domain reads DTGVSQNPRHKITKRGQNVTFRCDPISEHNRLYWYRQTLGQGPEFLTYFQNEAQLEKSRLLSDRFSAERPKGSFSTLEIQRTEQGDSAMYLCASSRLAVRGDYGYTFGSGTRLTVV.

This clone was seen a few times. This sequence joins TRBV5-1 and TRBJ2-7, with TRBD1 identical over 10 bases. This CDR3 has 13 residues. CDR1 and CDR2 (germline): SGHRS, YFSETQ. Trimming cost V 4 bases and J 8 bases; bases outside gene matches: 6. Here the CDR3 DNA reads TGCGCCAGCAGCCAGGGACAGGGGATTAAGCAGTACTTC. Translation gives CASSQGQGIKQYF.

This chain joins TRBV5-4 and TRBJ2-5; the D gene is possibly TRBD2 (5 bases). The CDR3 is 13 residues long. Germline V gene lookup returns CDR1 SGHNT and CDR2 YYREEE (reference sequence). Trimming shortened V by 1 base and J by 9 bases, and 13 bases separated the two germline ends. This CDR3 is CASSLWTGESQYF. Here the CDR3 DNA reads TGTGCCAGCAGCTTGTGGACTGGGGAGTCCCAGTACTTC.

This clone was counted a few times. The sample contains more than one DNA sequence encoding this CDR3. This chain links TRBV19 with TRBJ1-2, with TRBD1 matching over 7 bases. CDR1 is LNHDA, CDR2 SQIVND, per germline (reference sequence). This CDR3 has 12 residues. The trim removed 8 bases at V and 4 bases at J, leaving 4 bases unmatched. The CDR3 is CASRDRAYGYTF. CDR3 nucleotide sequence: TGTGCCAGTCGAGACAGGGCCTATGGCTACACCTTC.

V and J are TRBV5-1 and TRBJ2-1, with a weak D call TRBD2 (5 bases). Germline V gene data show CDR1 as SGHRS and CDR2 as YFSETQ. V was shortened by 2 bases and J by 7 bases, with 13 bases between the two germline ends. This CDR3 has 14 amino acids. CDR3 in amino acids: CASSFHRDTNEQFF. Here the CDR3 DNA reads TGCGCCAGCAGCTTCCACCGGGATACTAATGAGCAGTTCTTC.

This clone was counted a few times. The rearrangement links TRBV5-4 to TRBJ2-5; 13 bases fit TRBD2. Germline assignment: CDR1 SGHNT and CDR2 YYREEE (reference sequence). With V trimmed by 3 bases and J by 4 bases, 3 bases remained unmatched. The CDR3 covers 15 residues. The CDR3 loop is CASSSTSGRGETQYF. The CDR3 nucleotides read TGTGCCAGCAGCTCTACTAGCGGGAGGGGAGAGACCCAGTACTTC. The complete variable domain, with remaining parts taken from reference TRBV5-4 and TRBJ2-5, reads ETGVTQSPTHLIKTRGQQVTLRCSSQSGHNTVSWYQQALGQGPQFIFQYYREEENGRGNFPPRFSGLQFPNYSSELNVNALELDDSALYLCASSSTSGRGETQYFGPGTRLLVL.

This clone was picked up many times. This chain connects TRBV28 to TRBJ2-2; no clear D gene. The ends were cut back, 2 bases at V and 10 bases at J, with 14 bases in the middle. Germline values: CDR1 MDHEN, CDR2 SYDVKM. The CDR3 is 14 amino acids. The CDR3 nucleotides are TGTGCCAGCAGTTTAAAAATGAGGCGAACGGAGCTGTTTTTT. Encoded protein: CASSLKMRRTELFF.

The chain couples TRBV30 to TRBJ2-5, with D tentatively TRBD1 (8 bases). CDR1 GTSNPN and CDR2 SVGIG come from the germline V gene (reference sequence). This CDR3 is built from 15 residues. V was pared by 2 bases and J by 2 bases, with 15 bases between. The CDR3 here is CAWSFTGGAQETQYF. The CDR3, as DNA: TGTGCCTGGAGTTTCACAGGGGGGGCACAAGAGACCCAGTACTTC.